One sample yielded the 18 T cell receptor beta chains listed below, sequenced in a study of CD8 T cells in Susac syndrome. Random hexamers primed reverse transcription of about 0.45 to 1 ug RNA. TCRdb ran MiXCR on the immunoSEQ multiplex PCR reads and lists one entry per CDR3 protein. The sample yields about 430,000 distinct CDR3 sequences, roughly 85% seen once. Input material: CD8+ T cells from PBMCs. The receptors derive from a human donor with multiple sclerosis.

This chain uses TRBV7-9 with TRBJ2-7, with 12 bases matching TRBD2. CDR1 is SEHNR, CDR2 FQNEAQ, per germline (reference sequence). The CDR3 loop spans 17 amino acids. V was clipped by 4 bases and J by 2 bases; unmatched bases: 9. The CDR3 DNA reads TGTGCCAGCAGCTCCTCCTCACTAGCGGGAGGTACCTACGAGCAGTACTTC. This encodes CASSSSSLAGGTYEQYF.

This clonotype has a single count. The chain is built from TRBV4-2 and TRBJ1-5; D remains unclear. V lost 0 bases and J lost 5, with 14 bases in between. CDR1 is LGHNA, CDR2 YNFKEQ, per germline. CDR3 length: 16 residues. CDR3 coding DNA: TGTGCCAGCAGCCAAGATTGGGCGGGAGAGGATCAGCCCCAGCATTTT. It yields the protein CASSQDWAGEDQPQHF.

This chain connects TRBV5-1 to TRBJ2-1, with 10 positions matching TRBD1. V shed 4 bases and J 4 bases; nucleotides not matched to a gene: 5. The CDR3 covers 15 residues. CDR1 and CDR2 (germline): SGHRS, YFSETQ. CDR3 amino acids: CASSRGTGEYNEQFF. The CDR3, as DNA: TGCGCCAGCAGCCGGGGGACAGGGGAATACAATGAGCAGTTCTTC.

V is TRBV7-8 and J is TRBJ2-1; D is undetermined. The CDR3 has 16 amino acids. Germline V gene sequence: CDR1 SGHVS, CDR2 FQNEAQ. The V end was cut by 0 bases, the J end by 0 bases, with 9 bases between. This CDR3 reads CASSLAPRSSYNEQFF. The CDR3 nucleotides are TGTGCCAGCAGCTTAGCCCCCCGGAGCTCCTACAATGAGCAGTTCTTC.

The chain joins TRBV14 to TRBJ1-1, with D unclear. The length of the CDR3 is 12 residues. Trimming shortened V by 8 bases and J by 4 bases, and 11 bases separated the two germline ends. Germline V CDR1 and CDR2: SGHDN, FVKESK. The DNA for the CDR3 is TGTGCCAGCGACGAGGGCGGCACTGAAGCTTTCTTT. Translation gives CASDEGGTEAFF.

The chain has TRBV5-6 and TRBJ2-3; D ambiguous. Germline CDR1 reads SGHDT; CDR2 reads YYEEEE. Trimming stripped 0 bases from V and 10 bases from J, with 6 bases between. The CDR3 contains 11 residues. In DNA, the CDR3 is TGTGCCAGCAGCTTGGAACGGGCGCAGTATTTT. It codes for CASSLERAQYF.

J is TRBJ2-5 and V is TRBV5-1, with D uncertain. This CDR3 has 13 residues. Germline CDR1 SGHRS, CDR2 YFSETQ. V lost 4 bases to trimming and J lost 3 bases, with 10 bases between them. Here the CDR3 reads CASSPPWKETQYF. The DNA of the CDR3 is TGCGCCAGCAGCCCCCCGTGGAAAGAGACCCAGTACTTC.

V and J are TRBV4-1 and TRBJ1-3, with a possible D match to TRBD1 (5 bases). This CDR3 comprises 16 residues. V shed 1 base and J shed 2 bases, with 12 bases lying between them. Germline lookup yields CDR1 MGHRA and CDR2 YSYEKL. In DNA, the CDR3 is TGCGCCAGCAGCCAAGGAGGGGATTGGGCTGGAAACACCATATATTTT. This gives the protein CASSQGGDWAGNTIYF.

The CDR3 DNA sequence: TGTGCCAGCAGGAGAGGGGCGAACACCGGGGAGCTGTTTTTT. Amino acid sequence: CASRRGANTGELFF. V and J are TRBV27 and TRBJ2-2; D is perhaps TRBD1 or TRBD2 (5 bases each). This CDR3 region has 14 residues. Germline loops: CDR1 MNHEY, CDR2 SMNVEV (reference sequence). Trimming left V 6 bases short and J 0 bases short, with 8 bases between.

The chain links TRBV20-1 to TRBJ1-1, with a weak D call TRBD1 (6 bases). The V end lost 3 bases, the J end lost 4 bases, and 12 bases lay between the germline ends. The CDR3 runs 13 residues. In germline, CDR1 is DFQATT, CDR2 SNEGSKA (reference sequence). The CDR3 DNA is TGCAGTGCTAGGACCAGGGGTCTCACTGAAGCTTTCTTT. It specifies CSARTRGLTEAFF.

The chain uses TRBV7-9 and TRBJ2-5; 10 bases match TRBD1. J gave up 0 bases and V 7 bases, and 8 bases lay outside the gene matches. CDR1 and CDR2 from the germline V gene are SEHNR and FQNEAQ (reference sequence). CDR3 length equals 16 residues. CDR3 protein: CASNLPGTGDQETQYF. Here the CDR3 DNA reads TGTGCCAGCAACCTCCCCGGGACAGGGGACCAAGAGACCCAGTACTTC.

This rearrangement joins TRBV2 to TRBJ1-3; 7 bases map to TRBD1. V shed 7 bases and J 3 bases; nucleotides not matched to a gene: 12. Germline V CDR1 and CDR2: SNHLY, FYNNEI. The CDR3 spans 16 residues. The CDR3 region has the DNA TGTGCCAGCATTCGAACGGGACAGAACCTTGGAAACACCATATATTTT. Its protein product is CASIRTGQNLGNTIYF.

V is TRBV6-1 and J is TRBJ2-3; D uncertain. With 7 bases removed from V and 4 bases from J, the gap between germline ends came to 15 bases. The CDR3 has 14 amino acids. Germline V lookup: CDR1 MNHNS, CDR2 SASEGT. The CDR3, as DNA: TGTGCCAGCACCGAAAGGCTAGACGCAGATACGCAGTATTTT. Translating gives CASTERLDADTQYF.

The gene calls are TRBV10-3 and TRBJ2-2; no clear D. The ends were cut back, 3 bases at V and 8 bases at J, with 10 bases in the middle. Germline CDR1 reads ENHRY; CDR2 reads SYGVKD. The CDR3 totals 13 residues. CDR3 sequence (DNA): TGTGCCATCAGTGATCTGATGGGTGGGGAGCTGTTTTTT. Protein product: CAISDLMGGELFF.

The chain employs TRBV20-1 and TRBJ2-1; TRBD2 aligns across 11 bases. This CDR3 region has 16 residues. Losses at the gene ends were 0 bases for V and 2 bases for J; bases not matched to a gene: 3. The germline CDR1 and CDR2 sequences are DFQATT and SNEGSKA (reference sequence). The CDR3 DNA is TGCAGTGCTAGAGAATCTAGCGGGGGGACCTACAATGAGCAGTTCTTC. Its translation: CSARESSGGTYNEQFF.

In DNA, the CDR3 is TGTGCCAGCGCCCTGAGCGGAAGCTCCTACGAGCAGTACTTC. The encoded protein is CASALSGSSYEQYF. V usage is TRBV27 and J usage is TRBJ2-7; tentative D call: TRBD2 (5 bases). Trimming pared 8 bases from V and 0 bases from J, leaving 14 bases between. Germline CDR1 and CDR2: MNHEY and SMNVEV (reference sequence). The CDR3 contains 14 residues.

The chain employs TRBV6-5 and TRBJ1-1; TRBD1 matches 9 bases. The V gene end was trimmed by 0 bases and the J gene end by 0 bases; junction bases not matched to a gene: 2. This CDR3 has 16 residues. Germline CDR1 is MNHEY and CDR2 is SVGAGI. This chain's CDR3 is CASSYSTGGMNTEAFF. The CDR3, as DNA: TGTGCCAGCAGTTACTCGACAGGGGGGATGAACACTGAAGCTTTCTTT.

This clonotype occurred a few times. V and J are TRBV2 and TRBJ2-1; no clear D gene. CDR1 is SNHLY and CDR2 is FYNNEI in the germline V gene. CDR3 size: 13 residues. V was clipped by 6 bases and J by 10 bases, with 16 bases between them. The CDR3 sequence: CASSPPLGLEQFF. The CDR3 DNA is TGTGCCAGCAGCCCCCCCCTGGGGTTGGAGCAGTTCTTC.